Listed below are T cell receptor beta chains from one sample, sequenced in a study of cytomegalovirus exposure and HLA in healthy donors. TCRdb keeps only in-frame clones here, not all; method: immunoSEQ multiplex PCR. The sample has about 89,000 clones, 60% to 80% seen once. The specimen was PBMCs. These receptors all come from a man aged 25 to 40 in good health and CMV-seronegative. CDR3s include the opening cysteine and the closing phenylalanine or tryptophan. The order of the fields is CDR3 length, J gene, V gene, clone size, D gene, CDR3 DNA, CDR3 protein. D genes are given only for firm matches. Expanded clones are given a class, and other clones once, few, many or no size at all.

CDR3 length: 14
J gene: TRBJ2-1
V gene: TRBV7-9
clone size: -
D gene: TRBD2
CDR3 DNA: TGTGCCAGCAGCTTACGCGGGGGGGCGTATGAGCAGTTCTTC
CDR3 protein: CASSLRGGAYEQFF

CDR3 length: 16
J gene: TRBJ1-1
V gene: TRBV5-4
clone size: -
D gene: -
CDR3 DNA: TGTGCCAGCAGGTTGTGGGGGGGCCCGAGGGGCACTGAAGCTTTCTTT
CDR3 protein: CASRLWGGPRGTEAFF

CDR3 length: 13
J gene: TRBJ1-3
V gene: TRBV2
clone size: -
D gene: -
CDR3 DNA: TGTGCCAGCAACGGGAACTCTGGAACCACCATATATTTT
CDR3 protein: CASNGNSGTTIYF

CDR3 length: 13
J gene: TRBJ2-4
V gene: TRBV19
clone size: few
D gene: TRBD2
CDR3 DNA: TGTGCCAGTAGACAAGCGGGGGGGAACATTCAGTACTTC
CDR3 protein: CASRQAGGNIQYF

CDR3 length: 14
J gene: TRBJ1-5
V gene: TRBV5-6
clone size: -
D gene: -
CDR3 DNA: TGTGCCAGCAGCTTGGGGCAGTATGATCAGCCCCAGCATTTT
CDR3 protein: CASSLGQYDQPQHF

CDR3 length: 16
J gene: TRBJ2-5
V gene: TRBV5-1
clone size: -
D gene: TRBD1
CDR3 DNA: TGCGCCAGCAGCTTTTCCCGGGACAGGGTCCAAGAGACCCAGTACTTC
CDR3 protein: CASSFSRDRVQETQYF

CDR3 length: 17
J gene: TRBJ1-2
V gene: TRBV2
clone size: -
D gene: TRBD1
CDR3 DNA: TGTGCCAGCAGTTACTTAACAGGGGGCGGAGGGGGGCATGGCTACACCTTC
CDR3 protein: CASSYLTGGGGGHGYTF

CDR3 length: 15
J gene: TRBJ2-3
V gene: TRBV4-3
clone size: -
D gene: TRBD2
CDR3 DNA: TGCGCCAGCTACCCACTAGCGGGGGGGGCAAATACGCAGTATTTT
CDR3 protein: CASYPLAGGANTQYF

CDR3 length: 16
J gene: TRBJ2-3
V gene: TRBV7-2
clone size: -
D gene: TRBD2
CDR3 DNA: TGTGCCAGCAGCTTATTTGGGACTAGCGGGGGAGATACGCAGTATTTT
CDR3 protein: CASSLFGTSGGDTQYF

CDR3 length: 13
J gene: TRBJ2-3
V gene: TRBV11-2
clone size: few
D gene: -
CDR3 DNA: TGTGCCAGCAGCCTGGCACGGAGGGATACGCAGTATTTT
CDR3 protein: CASSLARRDTQYF

CDR3 length: 19
J gene: TRBJ1-4
V gene: TRBV7-9
clone size: -
D gene: -
CDR3 DNA: TGTGCCAGCAGCTTAGCTTTGGCAGACCCAAAGAGGAGAAATGAAAAACTGTTTTTT
CDR3 protein: CASSLALADPKRRNEKLFF

CDR3 length: 15
J gene: TRBJ2-7
V gene: TRBV7-2
clone size: -
D gene: -
CDR3 DNA: TGTGCCAGCAGCTTAGTTGGGGAGATGAGTTACGAGCAGTACTTC
CDR3 protein: CASSLVGEMSYEQYF

CDR3 length: 14
J gene: TRBJ2-1
V gene: TRBV25-1
clone size: -
D gene: -
CDR3 DNA: TGTGCCAGCAGTGAATTCAGCGGCTACAATGAGCAGTTCTTC
CDR3 protein: CASSEFSGYNEQFF

CDR3 length: 11
J gene: TRBJ1-5
V gene: TRBV5-6
clone size: -
D gene: TRBD1
CDR3 DNA: TGTGCCAGCAGCGCCGAGGGGGCGAAGCATTTT
CDR3 protein: CASSAEGAKHF

CDR3 length: 14
J gene: TRBJ2-3
V gene: TRBV11-1
clone size: -
D gene: TRBD1
CDR3 DNA: TGTGCCAGCAACCGACAGGGGGCAACAGATACGCAGTATTTT
CDR3 protein: CASNRQGATDTQYF

CDR3 length: 19
J gene: TRBJ2-6
V gene: TRBV18
clone size: -
D gene: TRBD1
CDR3 DNA: TGTGCCAGCTCACATCAGACAGGGACCGGTAACTCTGGGGCCAACGTCCTGACTTTC
CDR3 protein: CASSHQTGTGNSGANVLTF

CDR3 length: 15
J gene: TRBJ1-5
V gene: TRBV7-2
clone size: -
D gene: TRBD1
CDR3 DNA: TGTGCCAGCAGCTTAAACAGGGGTAGCAATCAGCCCCAGCATTTT
CDR3 protein: CASSLNRGSNQPQHF

CDR3 length: 13
J gene: TRBJ1-1
V gene: TRBV7-2
clone size: once
D gene: -
CDR3 DNA: TGTGCCAGCAGCTTAGCGGGGGGGGGTGAAGCTTTCTTT
CDR3 protein: CASSLAGGGEAFF

CDR3 length: 15
J gene: TRBJ2-3
V gene: TRBV7-8
clone size: few
D gene: -
CDR3 DNA: TGTGCCAGCAGCTTAGGGGCAGGGTGGATAGATACGCAGTATTTT
CDR3 protein: CASSLGAGWIDTQYF

CDR3 length: 14
J gene: TRBJ2-4
V gene: TRBV7-2
clone size: -
D gene: TRBD1
CDR3 DNA: TGTGCCAGCAGCCGACAGGGTTCCAAAAACATTCAGTACTTC
CDR3 protein: CASSRQGSKNIQYF

CDR3 length: 16
J gene: TRBJ2-1
V gene: TRBV27
clone size: -
D gene: TRBD2
CDR3 DNA: TGTGCCAGCAGTTTAATGGTACTAGCGGGAGCCCGCGAGCAGTTCTTC
CDR3 protein: CASSLMVLAGAREQFF

CDR3 length: 16
J gene: TRBJ2-1
V gene: TRBV5-4
clone size: -
D gene: TRBD1
CDR3 DNA: TGTGCCAGCAGGGGGACAGGGACAAGCTCCTACAATGAGCAGTTCTTC
CDR3 protein: CASRGTGTSSYNEQFF

CDR3 length: 13
J gene: TRBJ2-2
V gene: TRBV5-1
clone size: -
D gene: TRBD1
CDR3 DNA: TGCGCCAGCGGGACAGGGCACACCGGGGAGCTGTTTTTT
CDR3 protein: CASGTGHTGELFF

CDR3 length: 14
J gene: TRBJ2-1
V gene: TRBV7-6
clone size: -
D gene: TRBD2
CDR3 DNA: TGTGCCAGCAGCTTGAGCGGGAGTTTCAATGAGCAGTTCTTC
CDR3 protein: CASSLSGSFNEQFF

CDR3 length: 14
J gene: TRBJ2-5
V gene: TRBV5-1
clone size: few
D gene: -
CDR3 DNA: TGCGCCAGCAGCTTGACAGGGAACCAAGAGACCCAGTACTTC
CDR3 protein: CASSLTGNQETQYF

CDR3 length: 14
J gene: TRBJ2-5
V gene: TRBV30
clone size: -
D gene: TRBD2
CDR3 DNA: TGTGCCTGGAGTGTACTTCCGGGGGGAGAGACCCAGTACTTC
CDR3 protein: CAWSVLPGGETQYF

CDR3 length: 17
J gene: TRBJ1-1
V gene: TRBV4-3
clone size: -
D gene: -
CDR3 DNA: TGCGCCAGCAGCCAAGAACCGAAGGGGCAGGAACATTCCGAAGCTTTCTTT
CDR3 protein: CASSQEPKGQEHSEAFF

CDR3 length: 15
J gene: TRBJ1-3
V gene: TRBV4-2
clone size: -
D gene: -
CDR3 DNA: TGTGCCAGCAGCCAAGAACCGGGGGTTGGAAACACCATATATTTT
CDR3 protein: CASSQEPGVGNTIYF

CDR3 length: 15
J gene: TRBJ1-3
V gene: TRBV18
clone size: -
D gene: TRBD1
CDR3 DNA: TGTGCCAGCTCACCTGGACAGGGAGGTGGAAACACCATATATTTT
CDR3 protein: CASSPGQGGGNTIYF

CDR3 length: 14
J gene: TRBJ1-4
V gene: TRBV5-1
clone size: few
D gene: -
CDR3 DNA: TGCGCCAGCAGCTTTGGGCAGGGGAATGAAAAACTGTTTTTT
CDR3 protein: CASSFGQGNEKLFF

CDR3 length: 14
J gene: TRBJ1-1
V gene: TRBV2
clone size: -
D gene: -
CDR3 DNA: TGTGCCAGCACCTTGGGTTCGGGGGGCACTGAAGCTTTCTTT
CDR3 protein: CASTLGSGGTEAFF

CDR3 length: 13
J gene: TRBJ1-1
V gene: TRBV29-1
clone size: -
D gene: TRBD1
CDR3 DNA: TGCAGCGCCCGGACAGGGGAGGGCACTGAAGCTTTCTTT
CDR3 protein: CSARTGEGTEAFF

CDR3 length: 17
J gene: TRBJ1-2
V gene: TRBV7-8
clone size: -
D gene: -
CDR3 DNA: TGTGCCAGCAGCTTAGTCGTAGGGGTTAGACCTAACTATGGCTACACCTTC
CDR3 protein: CASSLVVGVRPNYGYTF

CDR3 length: 16
J gene: TRBJ1-2
V gene: TRBV5-6
clone size: -
D gene: TRBD1
CDR3 DNA: TGTGCCAGCAGCTCTCTCCGGGACAGGACTAACTATGGCTACACCTTC
CDR3 protein: CASSSLRDRTNYGYTF

CDR3 length: 13
J gene: TRBJ1-5
V gene: TRBV7-9
clone size: -
D gene: -
CDR3 DNA: TGTGCCAGCGCACAGGGCGTCAATCAGCCCCAGCATTTT
CDR3 protein: CASAQGVNQPQHF

CDR3 length: 12
J gene: TRBJ2-5
V gene: TRBV11-2
clone size: -
D gene: -
CDR3 DNA: TGTGCCAGCAGCCAACAGGGTCTGGAGCAGTACTTC
CDR3 protein: CASSQQGLEQYF

CDR3 length: 14
J gene: TRBJ1-1
V gene: TRBV5-1
clone size: -
D gene: -
CDR3 DNA: TGCGCCAGCAGCTTGCCAGGGCTGTACACTGAAGCTTTCTTT
CDR3 protein: CASSLPGLYTEAFF

CDR3 length: 15
J gene: TRBJ2-2
V gene: TRBV18
clone size: few
D gene: -
CDR3 DNA: TGTGCCAGCTCCCCAAGCGACTTACTGTCGCGGGAGCTGTTTTTT
CDR3 protein: CASSPSDLLSRELFF

CDR3 length: 15
J gene: TRBJ2-7
V gene: TRBV5-4
clone size: -
D gene: TRBD1
CDR3 DNA: TGTGCCAGCAGCTCTCCGACAGGGGGCTCCTACGAGCAGTACTTC
CDR3 protein: CASSSPTGGSYEQYF

CDR3 length: 17
J gene: TRBJ1-1
V gene: TRBV19
clone size: -
D gene: -
CDR3 DNA: TGTGCCAGTAGTATCGGTCTGTTGTCAGGGGATTTAACTGAAGCTTTCTTT
CDR3 protein: CASSIGLLSGDLTEAFF

CDR3 length: 19
J gene: TRBJ2-1
V gene: TRBV11-2
clone size: -
D gene: -
CDR3 DNA: TGTGCCAGCAGTTCACCCGCAGGGCCCCTATGGAGCTCCTACAATGAGCAGTTCTTC
CDR3 protein: CASSSPAGPLWSSYNEQFF

CDR3 length: 13
J gene: TRBJ2-5
V gene: TRBV25-1
clone size: -
D gene: -
CDR3 DNA: TGTGCCAGCAGTGAACCAAACCAAGAGACCCAGTACTTC
CDR3 protein: CASSEPNQETQYF

CDR3 length: 16
J gene: TRBJ2-7
V gene: TRBV5-1
clone size: -
D gene: -
CDR3 DNA: TGCGCCAGCAGCCCCGTTTTGGGAGAGCTTATTTACGAGCAGTACTTC
CDR3 protein: CASSPVLGELIYEQYF

CDR3 length: 15
J gene: TRBJ2-1
V gene: TRBV19
clone size: -
D gene: -
CDR3 DNA: TGTGCCAGTAGTGGGCAGGATACTCTATACAATGAGCAGTTCTTC
CDR3 protein: CASSGQDTLYNEQFF

CDR3 length: 14
J gene: TRBJ1-4
V gene: TRBV5-1
clone size: -
D gene: TRBD1
CDR3 DNA: TGCGCCAGCAGCTCCGGGACAGGGGGGGAAAAACTGTTTTTT
CDR3 protein: CASSSGTGGEKLFF

CDR3 length: 12
J gene: TRBJ2-2
V gene: TRBV28
clone size: -
D gene: -
CDR3 DNA: TGTGCCAGCAGTTTTCTGACCGGGGAGCTGTTTTTT
CDR3 protein: CASSFLTGELFF

CDR3 length: 16
J gene: TRBJ1-5
V gene: TRBV28
clone size: -
D gene: -
CDR3 DNA: TGTGCCAGCAGTTTAAGACAGGCATATAGCAATCAGCCCCAGCATTTT
CDR3 protein: CASSLRQAYSNQPQHF

CDR3 length: 11
J gene: TRBJ1-2
V gene: TRBV6-5
clone size: -
D gene: -
CDR3 DNA: TGTGCCAGCAGACAGGGATCTGGCTACACCTTC
CDR3 protein: CASRQGSGYTF

CDR3 length: 14
J gene: TRBJ1-5
V gene: TRBV5-8
clone size: -
D gene: -
CDR3 DNA: TGTGCCAGCAGCTTGGAACAGGGCGGGCAGCCCCAGCATTTT
CDR3 protein: CASSLEQGGQPQHF

CDR3 length: 16
J gene: TRBJ1-1
V gene: TRBV5-1
clone size: -
D gene: TRBD1
CDR3 DNA: TGCGCCAGCAGCTCCCGGGACAGGGGTTTACGCACTGAAGCTTTCTTT
CDR3 protein: CASSSRDRGLRTEAFF

CDR3 length: 17
J gene: TRBJ2-5
V gene: TRBV2
clone size: -
D gene: TRBD2
CDR3 DNA: TGTGCCAGCAGGTCGACAGTCGGACTAGCGGGAGTGGAGACCCAGTACTTC
CDR3 protein: CASRSTVGLAGVETQYF

CDR3 length: 17
J gene: TRBJ2-1
V gene: TRBV5-1
clone size: -
D gene: TRBD2
CDR3 DNA: TGCGCCAGCAGCTTGGGGATACTAGCGGGAGGGGGCAATGAGCAGTTCTTC
CDR3 protein: CASSLGILAGGGNEQFF

CDR3 length: 15
J gene: TRBJ2-1
V gene: TRBV6-1
clone size: -
D gene: TRBD2
CDR3 DNA: TGTGCCAGCCGCGCTGGGACTAGCGGGACCTATGAGCAGTTCTTC
CDR3 protein: CASRAGTSGTYEQFF

CDR3 length: 14
J gene: TRBJ1-5
V gene: TRBV19
clone size: -
D gene: -
CDR3 DNA: TGTGCCAGTAGTAGTCGGCAGGGCGGTCAGCCCCAGCATTTT
CDR3 protein: CASSSRQGGQPQHF

CDR3 length: 16
J gene: TRBJ2-1
V gene: TRBV4-2
clone size: -
D gene: -
CDR3 DNA: TGTGCCAGCAGCCAAGATCCGGGACTGAACTACAATGAGCAGTTCTTC
CDR3 protein: CASSQDPGLNYNEQFF

CDR3 length: 11
J gene: TRBJ2-7
V gene: TRBV2
clone size: -
D gene: -
CDR3 DNA: TGTGCCAGCAGTGAGTACTACGAGCAGTACTTC
CDR3 protein: CASSEYYEQYF

CDR3 length: 15
J gene: TRBJ2-3
V gene: TRBV28
clone size: few
D gene: TRBD2
CDR3 DNA: TGTGCCAGCAGAGGACTAGCGGGGGGCACAGATACGCAGTATTTT
CDR3 protein: CASRGLAGGTDTQYF

CDR3 length: 17
J gene: TRBJ1-5
V gene: TRBV2
clone size: -
D gene: TRBD1
CDR3 DNA: TGTGCCAGCAGTCGGGGCCCGGGACAGGGCCCTAATCAGCCCCAGCATTTT
CDR3 protein: CASSRGPGQGPNQPQHF